This T cell receptor beta chain emerged from a study of cytomegalovirus exposure and HLA in healthy donors. Points from the study as a whole: Later findings reportedly placed an Asian-associated ancestry cluster below the roughly 700-donor mean for N-insertions. Most observed TCR sequences were rare, whereas some public TCRs were detected in many donors.

The PCR had 60 Vbeta and 13 Jbeta primers. Data came from immunoSEQ multiplex PCR; TCRdb stores just in-frame clones and leaves some out. The table shows roughly 150,000 clones, with 65% to 85% occurring only once. For this clone: Its antigen remains unidentified.

The germline V gene has CDR1 MDHEN and CDR2 SYDVKM. V dropped 7 bases and J dropped 0 bases, with 16 bases sitting between them. CDR3 length: 15 residues. These donors counted as nominally healthy when sampled, but unrecorded immune exposures were likely. The sequence came from a woman between 40 and 50 years old in good health and CMV-seropositive. The source material was PBMCs. This chain joins TRBV28 and TRBJ2-7; no clear D gene. CDR3 amino acids: CASTHGFMSSYEQYF. The CDR3, as DNA: TGTGCCAGCACCCATGGTTTCATGAGCTCCTACGAGCAGTACTTC.